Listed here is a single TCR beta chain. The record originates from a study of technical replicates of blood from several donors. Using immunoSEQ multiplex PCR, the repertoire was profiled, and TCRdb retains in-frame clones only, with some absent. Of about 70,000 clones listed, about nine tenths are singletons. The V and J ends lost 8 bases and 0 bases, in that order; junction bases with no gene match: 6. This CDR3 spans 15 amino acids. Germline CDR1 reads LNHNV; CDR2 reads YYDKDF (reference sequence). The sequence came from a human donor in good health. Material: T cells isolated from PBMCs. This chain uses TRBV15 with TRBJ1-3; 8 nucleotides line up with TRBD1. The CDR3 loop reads CATSTGASSGNTIYF. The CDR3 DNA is TGTGCCACCTCGACAGGGGCATCCTCTGGAAACACCATATATTTT.